A single sample gave rise to the 24 T cell receptor beta chains below, sequenced in a study of T cell changes during pregnancy in multiple sclerosis. Libraries were prepared by immunoSEQ multiplex PCR; TCRdb keeps only in-frame clonotypes and omits some of them. The repertoire includes approximately 89,000 clones, over 90% of them detected once, and about 0.78% sits in the top ten. The sample consisted of peripheral blood, taken in the third trimester of pregnancy. The receptor source for this set is a female donor with multiple sclerosis, enrolled in a pregnancy study.

V usage is TRBV2 and J usage is TRBJ2-5; D might be TRBD1 (6 bases). The CDR3 length is 13 residues. Germline CDR1 and CDR2: SNHLY and FYNNEI. Trimming shortened V by 5 bases and J by 4 bases, and 11 bases separated the two germline ends. CDR3 in amino acids: CASSPWTAETQYF. Here the CDR3 DNA reads TGTGCCAGCAGTCCTTGGACAGCAGAGACCCAGTACTTC.

The chain links TRBV30 to TRBJ2-3; tentatively, D is TRBD2 (6 bases). CDR3 length equals 13 residues. The ends were cut back, 8 bases at V and 1 base at J, with 13 bases in the middle. Germline-derived CDR1 and CDR2 are GTSNPN and SVGIG (reference sequence). The CDR3 loop reads CALGPGGTDTQYF. The CDR3 bases are TGTGCCCTCGGACCGGGAGGCACAGATACGCAGTATTTT.

V and J are TRBV2 and TRBJ2-1; 9 bases align to TRBD2. Germline loops: CDR1 SNHLY, CDR2 FYNNEI. This CDR3 has 17 amino acids. V trimming: 4 bases; J trimming: 3 bases; junction bases outside the gene matches: 10. CDR3 amino acids: CASSGGASGGIYNEQFF. CDR3 nucleotides: TGTGCCAGCAGTGGGGGGGCGAGCGGGGGGATCTACAATGAGCAGTTCTTC.

V and J are TRBV9 and TRBJ2-2; 16 bases match TRBD2. Germline trimming cut 3 bases from V and 6 bases from J; bases unmatched to any gene: 17. The CDR3 loop spans 21 amino acids. CDR1 is SGDLS and CDR2 is YYNGEE in the germline V gene. The CDR3 here is CASSGQTGTSGRAGNAGELFF. The CDR3 DNA is TGTGCCAGCAGCGGACAAACCGGGACTAGCGGGAGGGCCGGTAATGCCGGGGAGCTGTTTTTT.

V and J are TRBV5-1 and TRBJ1-1, with 8 bases aligning to TRBD1. The CDR3 has 14 residues. In germline, CDR1 is SGHRS, CDR2 YFSETQ. V shed 7 bases and J 4 bases; nucleotides not matched to a gene: 9. CDR3: CASDPGDRGTEAFF. The CDR3 nucleotides are TGCGCCAGCGACCCCGGAGACAGGGGCACTGAAGCTTTCTTT. Looking up the rest from reference TRBV5-1 and TRBJ1-1 gives the full variable domain: KAGVTQTPRYLIKTRGQQVTLSCSPISGHRSVSWYQQTPGQGLQFLFEYFSETQRNKGNFPGRFSGRQFSNSRSEMNVSTLELGDSALYLCASDPGDRGTEAFFGQGTRLTVV.

V and J are TRBV5-4 and TRBJ1-1; the D gene is possibly TRBD1 (5 bases). There are 13 residues in the CDR3. CDR1 is SGHNT, CDR2 YYREEE, per germline (reference sequence). V lost 2 bases to trimming and J lost 3 bases, with 8 bases between them. The CDR3 reads CASSFVRDTEAFF. DNA of the CDR3: TGTGCCAGCAGCTTTGTCAGGGACACTGAAGCTTTCTTT.

Comment on this clone: A read error is likely, as this CDR3 ends without the conserved phenylalanine or tryptophan. No DNA is shown, since the ends of the CDR3 on it are uncertain; the CDR3 is the one TCRdb lists. This chain joins TRBV11-2 and TRBJ1-2. Germline CDR1 SGHAT, CDR2 FQNNGV. The CDR3 region is 13 residues in length, termini included. This CDR3 reads CASSLDLNGLPIL.

The chain couples TRBV28 to TRBJ2-1; 12 bases map to TRBD2. Germline lookup yields CDR1 MDHEN and CDR2 SYDVKM. V was clipped by 2 bases and J by 11 bases; unmatched bases: 4. The CDR3 length is 14 residues. The CDR3 coding sequence is TGTGCCAGCAGTTTAGATCTAGCGGGAGGGAAGCAGTTCTTC. Protein product: CASSLDLAGGKQFF.

The chain uses TRBV30 and TRBJ1-1; the D is unclear. The CDR3 totals 13 residues. Trimming took off 5 bases at V and 6 bases at J, with 16 bases between the two ends. Germline-derived CDR1 and CDR2 are GTSNPN and SVGIG (reference sequence). CDR3 protein: CAWGIGGGAEAFF. The CDR3, as DNA: TGTGCCTGGGGGATCGGAGGAGGCGCTGAAGCTTTCTTT.

This clone is a singleton in its sample. This sequence joins TRBV29-1 and TRBJ1-2; unclear D gene. V lost 1 base, J lost 6 bases, and 9 bases lay in between. The germline CDR1 and CDR2 sequences are SQVTM and ANQGSEA. The CDR3 runs 12 residues. DNA for the CDR3: TGCAGCGTTGAAGCCGGGTTTGATGGCTACACCTTC. Its translation: CSVEAGFDGYTF. The full variable domain, rest sourced from reference TRBV29-1 and TRBJ1-2, is SAVISQKPSRDICQRGTSLTIQCQVDSQVTMMFWYRQQPGQSLTLIATANQGSEATYESGFVIDKFPISRPNLTFSTLTVSNMSPEDSSIYLCSVEAGFDGYTFGSGTRLTVV.

Regarding this clone: The sample has other DNA sequences that encode this CDR3 too. The gene calls are TRBV5-1 and TRBJ2-1; 13 bases map to TRBD2. The length of the CDR3 is 15 residues. In germline, CDR1 is SGHRS, CDR2 YFSETQ. After removal of 3 bases from V and 7 bases from J, the junction contained 4 bases not matched to a gene. This chain's CDR3 is CASSSGLAGYNEQFF. The CDR3 region has the DNA TGCGCCAGCAGCTCGGGACTAGCGGGATATAATGAGCAGTTCTTC.

This clone was counted a single time. This chain joins TRBV28 and TRBJ2-7; 7 bases fit TRBD1. This CDR3 is built from 14 residues. Unmatched junction bases numbered 4, after V lost 5 bases and J lost 0 bases. CDR1 and CDR2 (germline): MDHEN, SYDVKM. In DNA, the CDR3 is TGTGCCAGCAGTCCCAACAGGGGCTCCTACGAGCAGTACTTC. Translation gives CASSPNRGSYEQYF.

V and J are TRBV5-6 and TRBJ2-7, with D perhaps TRBD1 (5 bases). Between the trimmed V and J ends, which lost 5 bases and 2 bases, there was a span of 17 bases. This CDR3 contains 15 residues. Germline CDR1 SGHDT, CDR2 YYEEEE. As DNA, the CDR3 is TGTGCCAGCAGTATGGGGTCTCAGGGCGCCTACGAGCAGTACTTC. It codes for CASSMGSQGAYEQYF.

This sequence joins TRBV7-9 and TRBJ2-7; D unresolved. Germline CDR1 SEHNR, CDR2 FQNEAQ (reference sequence). V dropped 5 bases and J dropped 1 base, with 9 bases sitting between them. The CDR3 has 13 residues. The CDR3 DNA sequence: TGTGCCAGCAGCGCCAGTAATTCCTACGAGCAGTACTTC. It codes for CASSASNSYEQYF. Variable domain in full (rest from reference TRBV7-9 and TRBJ2-7): DTGVSQNPRHKITKRGQNVTFRCDPISEHNRLYWYRQTLGQGPEFLTYFQNEAQLEKSRLLSDRFSAERPKGSFSTLEIQRTEQGDSAMYLCASSASNSYEQYFGPGTRLTVT.

V is TRBV5-1 and J is TRBJ2-2; 15 bases map to TRBD2. This CDR3 is 16 amino acids long. V lost 6 bases, J lost 7 bases, and 7 bases stayed unmatched. From germline, CDR1 is SGHRS and CDR2 YFSETQ. CDR3 DNA sequence: TGCGCCAGCAACCGGGGACTAGCGGGAGGCGGCGGGGAGCTGTTTTTT. The encoded protein is CASNRGLAGGGGELFF.

In its sample, this clone was seen once. The chain has TRBV4-2 and TRBJ2-5; 14 bases align to TRBD2. V trimming: 3 bases; J trimming: 3 bases; junction bases outside the gene matches: 3. The CDR3 sequence is 16 residues long. Germline V gives CDR1 LGHNA, CDR2 YNFKEQ. CDR3 residues: CASSHPGLAGEETQYF. CDR3 coding DNA: TGTGCCAGCAGCCATCCGGGACTAGCGGGAGAAGAGACCCAGTACTTC.

The rearrangement uses TRBV9 and TRBJ2-7, with D possibly being TRBD2 (5 bases). The CDR3 covers 12 residues. The V gene lost 3 bases and the J gene lost 1 base, with 5 bases spanning the gap. Germline loops: CDR1 SGDLS, CDR2 YYNGEE. For the CDR3, the DNA is TGTGCCAGCAGCGGCGGGTCCTACGAGCAGTACTTC. Translation: CASSGGSYEQYF.

The V and J genes are TRBV5-1 and TRBJ1-1; D is undetermined. This CDR3 is 14 amino acids long. V lost 5 bases and J lost 0, with 11 bases in between. Germline V gene sequence: CDR1 SGHRS, CDR2 YFSETQ. The CDR3 DNA follows: TGCGCCAGCAGAACTGACACAATGAACACTGAAGCTTTCTTT. Translated: CASRTDTMNTEAFF. Together with reference TRBV5-1 and TRBJ1-1, the CDR3 gives the full variable domain: KAGVTQTPRYLIKTRGQQVTLSCSPISGHRSVSWYQQTPGQGLQFLFEYFSETQRNKGNFPGRFSGRQFSNSRSEMNVSTLELGDSALYLCASRTDTMNTEAFFGQGTRLTVV.

This clone came up once. This chain uses TRBV21-1 with TRBJ1-5; the listed D gene, TRBD1, was not tested against the DNA. TRBV21-1 is described as a pseudogene. CDR3 length: 18 residues. CDR3 protein: CASSKRRGRQNSNQPQHF. The DNA for the CDR3 is TGTGCCAGCAGCAAAAGAAGAGGCAGACAGAATAGCAATCAGCCCCAGCATTTT.

The CDR3 region has the DNA TGTGCCAGTAGTATGGCTAGCGGGAGGAGAGAGCAGTACTTC. It translates to CASSMASGRREQYF. The V call is TRBV19, the J call TRBJ2-7, with 11 bases fitting TRBD2. Germline V gives CDR1 LNHDA, CDR2 SQIVND (reference sequence). Losses at the gene ends were 3 bases for V and 7 bases for J; bases not matched to a gene: 5. The CDR3 is 14 amino acids.

This clone was seen ten or more times. The chain recombines TRBV10-3 with TRBJ2-7, with D possibly matching TRBD2 (5 bases). Per the germline V gene, CDR1 is ENHRY and CDR2 is SYGVKD. Trimming left V 9 bases short and J 2 bases short, with 8 bases between. The CDR3 spans 11 residues. CDR3: CAIGLPYEQYF. The CDR3 coding sequence is TGTGCCATTGGACTCCCCTACGAGCAGTACTTC.

CDR3 sequence reads: CSARGGVEQYF. The CDR3 bases are TGCAGTGCTAGAGGGGGAGTCGAGCAGTACTTC. This sequence joins TRBV20-1 and TRBJ2-7; D possibly corresponds to TRBD2 (5 bases). This CDR3 is built from 11 residues. Germline V CDR1 and CDR2: DFQATT, SNEGSKA (reference sequence). V gave up 1 base and J gave up 6 bases, with 7 bases separating them.

The V and J genes are TRBV6-5 and TRBJ1-5; TRBD1 is a possible D gene (6 bases). The germline V and J ends were trimmed by 6 bases and 4 bases, with 13 bases remaining between them. This CDR3 spans 14 amino acids. Germline-derived CDR1 and CDR2 are MNHEY and SVGAGI. CDR3 protein: CASRPDRTNQPQHF. The CDR3 DNA sequence: TGTGCCAGCAGACCCGACAGGACAAATCAGCCCCAGCATTTT.

The chain is built from TRBV29-1 and TRBJ1-1, with a tentative D call TRBD1 (6 bases). This CDR3 region has 12 residues. Germline CDR1 and CDR2: SQVTM and ANQGSEA. Trimming left V 2 bases short and J 6 bases short, with 10 bases between. The CDR3 protein is CSVERGGPEAFF. The CDR3 DNA reads as TGCAGCGTTGAAAGGGGGGGGCCTGAAGCTTTCTTT.